This T cell receptor (beta chain) was identified during a study of post-analysis software for immune sequencing data. Study information: Patients with relapsing-remitting, secondary progressive and progressive-relapsing multiple sclerosis courses were all represented.

Sequencing libraries made from TCR beta cDNA carried unique molecular identifiers. T cells, roughly 0.95 to 10 million of them, yielded approximately 500,000 cDNA molecules. Each CDR3 protein gets one entry after TCRdb re-called the PCR reads with MiXCR. The sample records over 700,000 distinct CDR3 sequences, 25% to 30% being singletons. The sample comprised blood. The receptor comes from a girl aged 10 to 17 with multiple sclerosis.

The CDR3 region is CSAPGAGHGQFF. DNA of the CDR3: TGCAGTGCACCGGGAGCGGGGCATGGGCAGTTCTTC. The chain has TRBV20-1 and TRBJ2-1; TRBD2 aligns across 7 bases. The CDR3 consists of 12 residues. J was trimmed by 12 bases and V by 6 bases; bases with no gene match: 11. Germline loops: CDR1 DFQATT, CDR2 SNEGSKA (reference sequence).